This TCR beta chain appears in the sequencing data of a study of blood T cells in healthy people across ages. General observations from the study: Diversity estimates from one million T cells were considered underestimates.

Concerning this clonotype itself: Antigen specificity is unknown.

Next came a second PCR, run for about 6 to 12 cycles, which used a sample-barcoded 5' primer along with a J-beta primer mix. TCRdb fed the 5' RACE reads into MiXCR, producing one record per CDR3 protein. This repertoire shows about 640,000 distinct CDR3 sequences, about 53% found once; its top ten account for 35% to 40%. Sequencing used blood. The origin of this receptor is a man in his sixties in good health.

The chain's CDR3 is CASSQDWPGTGAQETQYF. The CDR3 DNA reads TGTGCCAGCAGCCAAGATTGGCCCGGGACAGGGGCCCAAGAGACCCAGTACTTC. V and J are TRBV3-1 and TRBJ2-5; 10 positions agree with TRBD1. The germline V gene encodes CDR1 LGHDT and CDR2 YNNKEL (reference sequence). The CDR3 spans 18 residues. V lost 0 bases and J lost 1; bases outside the gene matches: 8.